The 25 T cell receptor beta chains below were found in one sample sequenced in a study of T cell responses to AZD1222 COVID-19 vaccine. Here immunoSEQ multiplex PCR was the method, and the copy in TCRdb shows in-frame clones only, minus some. The repertoire has 80,000 to 85,000 clones, more than 85% of them found once; the top ten carry 6.5% to 9.5%. Material: peripheral blood, obtained 28 days after the second AZD1222 dose. These receptors all come from an adult who received the AZD1222 COVID-19 vaccine.

The rearrangement uses TRBV3-1 (or the pseudogene TRBV3-2) and TRBJ2-3, with TRBD2 identical over 7 bases. Looked up from germline, CDR1 is LGHDT and CDR2 is YNNKEL (reference sequence). The CDR3 consists of 15 residues. Unmatched junction bases numbered 5, after V lost 1 base and J lost 4 bases. The CDR3 DNA is TGTGCCAGCAGCCAAGGAGCGGGAATCCCAGATACGCAGTATTTT. Translating it yields CASSQGAGIPDTQYF.

The chain joins TRBV18 to TRBJ2-5, with D possibly matching TRBD1 (6 bases). The V end lost 6 bases, the J end lost 5 bases, and 13 bases lay between the germline ends. The CDR3 extends over 13 amino acids. Looked up from germline, CDR1 is KGHSH and CDR2 is LQKENI. CDR3 nucleotides: TGTGCCAGCTCCCCAGGGACATCCGAGACCCAGTACTTC. This codes for CASSPGTSETQYF.

The rearrangement joins TRBV15 to TRBJ2-1; possible D gene TRBD1, 6 bases. Trimming cost V 1 base and J 8 bases, with 15 bases left between them. CDR3 length: 15 amino acids. The germline gives CDR1 LNHNV, CDR2 YYDKDF (reference sequence). CDR3 nucleotides: TGTGCCACCAGCAGAGCCTACAGGGACCACGATGAGCAGTTCTTC. This gives the protein CATSRAYRDHDEQFF.

This chain joins TRBV25-1 and TRBJ2-1, with a possible D match to TRBD1 (6 bases). Germline V gene lookup returns CDR1 MGHDK and CDR2 SYGVNS. V shed 4 bases and J shed 7 bases, with 8 bases lying between them. This CDR3 contains 12 residues. The CDR3 region is CASSVGGNEQFF. The CDR3 DNA is TGTGCCAGCAGTGTAGGGGGAAATGAGCAGTTCTTC. Looking up the rest from reference TRBV25-1 and TRBJ2-1 gives the full variable domain: EADIYQTPRYLVIGTGKKITLECSQTMGHDKMYWYQQDPGMELHLIHYSYGVNSTEKGDLSSESTVSRIRTEHFPLTLESARPSHTSQYLCASSVGGNEQFFGPGTRLTVL.

The gene calls are TRBV7-3 and TRBJ2-3, with no clear D. CDR3 length: 13 amino acids. The V and J ends lost 3 bases and 4 bases respectively, with 8 bases between them. The germline CDR1 and CDR2 sequences are SGHTA and FQGTGA. Here the CDR3 reads CASSFTWADTQYF. The CDR3 nucleotides read TGTGCCAGCAGCTTCACTTGGGCAGATACGCAGTATTTT.

This chain links TRBV18 with TRBJ1-2; D is perhaps TRBD1 (6 bases). The CDR3 contains 16 residues. The V and J ends lost 0 bases and 4 bases respectively, with 15 bases between them. In germline, CDR1 is KGHSH, CDR2 LQKENI. The DNA for the CDR3 is TGTGCCAGCTCACCACCCCTCCAAGACAGGACCTATGGCTACACCTTC. Protein: CASSPPLQDRTYGYTF. Filled out from reference TRBV18 and TRBJ1-2, the complete variable domain reads NAGVMQNPRHLVRRRGQEARLRCSPMKGHSHVYWYRQLPEEGLKFMVYLQKENIIDESGMPKERFSAEFPKEGPSILRIQQVVRGDSAAYFCASSPPLQDRTYGYTFGSGTRLTVV.

This chain uses TRBV24-1 with TRBJ2-3; 11 positions agree with TRBD2. Losses at the gene ends were 1 base for V and 1 base for J; bases not matched to a gene: 6. Per germline, CDR1 KGHDR and CDR2 SFDVKD. CDR3 length: 18 amino acids. CDR3 nucleotide sequence: TGTGCCACCAGTGATTTTGGTGCACTAGCGGGAGGCACAGATACGCAGTATTTT. It translates to CATSDFGALAGGTDTQYF.

The chain joins TRBV6-5 to TRBJ1-1; possible D gene TRBD1, 6 bases. V was cut by 2 bases and J by 5 bases, with 12 bases left in between. The germline V gene has CDR1 MNHEY and CDR2 SVGAGI. The CDR3 is 14 amino acids. Here the CDR3 reads CASSYGTWRTEAFF. The CDR3 coding sequence is TGTGCCAGCAGTTACGGGACATGGAGGACTGAAGCTTTCTTT.

The chain uses TRBV28 and TRBJ1-1, with a possible D match to TRBD1 (5 bases). Trimming took off 7 bases at V and 2 bases at J, with 11 bases between the two ends. Looked up from germline, CDR1 is MDHEN and CDR2 is SYDVKM. This CDR3 is 13 amino acids long. The CDR3: CASIRGANTEAFF. The CDR3 nucleotides read TGTGCCAGCATCCGGGGCGCTAACACTGAAGCTTTCTTT.

This chain links TRBV4-2 with TRBJ1-2, with a tentative D call TRBD1 (5 bases). The V and J ends lost 1 base and 3 bases respectively, with 9 bases between them. This CDR3 comprises 14 residues. Per the germline V gene, CDR1 is LGHNA and CDR2 is YNFKEQ. As DNA, the CDR3 is TGTGCCAGCAGCCAAGTCACGGGGGACTATGGCTACACCTTC. It yields the protein CASSQVTGDYGYTF.

The CDR3 here is CASSAGQGVSYNEQFF. In DNA form, the CDR3 reads TGTGCCAGTAGTGCGGGACAGGGGGTGAGCTACAATGAGCAGTTCTTC. The rearrangement uses TRBV19 and TRBJ2-1; the match to TRBD1 covers 11 bases. Germline lookup yields CDR1 LNHDA and CDR2 SQIVND (reference sequence). V shed 5 bases, J shed 3 bases, and the junction held 6 bases outside the gene matches. The CDR3 contains 16 residues.

This clone was detected only once. The CDR3 loop reads CASSPGLAGGWFF. The DNA for the CDR3 is TGTGCCAGCAGCCCCGGACTAGCGGGGGGGTGGTTCTTC. The V call is TRBV28, the J call TRBJ2-1, with 15 bases aligning to TRBD2. V lost 6 bases and J lost 15; bases outside the gene matches: 6. The V gene's germline CDR1 is MDHEN and CDR2 SYDVKM. The CDR3 contains 13 residues.

The chain recombines TRBV19 with TRBJ2-3, with D unclear. This CDR3 has 13 amino acids. Per germline, CDR1 LNHDA and CDR2 SQIVND (reference sequence). V was pared by 1 base and J by 6 bases, with 8 bases between. CDR3 bases: TGTGCCAGTAGTATAGCCCTAGAGGATACGCAGTATTTT. It codes for CASSIALEDTQYF.

This sequence joins TRBV15 and TRBJ2-7; D is unresolved. The germline V gene has CDR1 LNHNV and CDR2 YYDKDF (reference sequence). CDR3 length: 14 residues. V was cut by 0 bases and J by 0 bases, with 6 bases left in between. CDR3 nucleotide sequence: TGTGCCACCAGCAGAGAGCTAGTCTCCTACGAGCAGTACTTC. The encoded protein is CATSRELVSYEQYF.

This chain uses TRBV24-1 with TRBJ1-5; D unclear. With 4 bases removed from V and 9 bases from J, the gap between germline ends came to 9 bases. This CDR3 spans 12 amino acids. Germline assignment: CDR1 KGHDR and CDR2 SFDVKD. CDR3 in amino acids: CATSEPLGPQHF. In nucleotides, the CDR3 is TGTGCCACCAGTGAGCCACTGGGGCCCCAGCATTTT.

V usage is TRBV2 and J usage is TRBJ1-3; unclear D gene. V dropped 0 bases and J dropped 4 bases, with 10 bases sitting between them. Germline V CDR1 and CDR2: SNHLY, FYNNEI. The CDR3 covers 15 residues. For the CDR3, the DNA is TGTGCCAGCAGTGAAGCTGTGGGGTACGGAAACACCATATATTTT. This sequence encodes CASSEAVGYGNTIYF.

This rearrangement joins TRBV7-8 to TRBJ2-7, with D possibly being TRBD1 or TRBD2 (5 bases each). Trimming removed 2 bases from V and 0 bases from J, with 11 bases in between. This CDR3 has 15 residues. Germline CDR1 is SGHVS and CDR2 is FQNEAQ. CDR3 nucleotides: TGTGCCAGCAGCTTACACCAGGGACCCTCCTACGAGCAGTACTTC. Translating it yields CASSLHQGPSYEQYF.

This chain uses TRBV30 with TRBJ1-2, with 7 nucleotides matching TRBD1. The CDR3 is 13 amino acids. V trimming: 1 base; J trimming: 12 bases; junction bases outside the gene matches: 11. Germline V lookup: CDR1 GTSNPN, CDR2 SVGIG (reference sequence). CDR3 loop: CAWSDETGSLNTF. DNA of the CDR3: TGTGCCTGGAGTGATGAGACAGGGAGCCTAAACACCTTC.

The chain recombines TRBV7-8 with TRBJ2-7, with 12 bases that match TRBD2. The CDR3 is 15 amino acids. CDR1 and CDR2 (germline): SGHVS, FQNEAQ. With V trimmed by 5 bases and J by 7 bases, 9 bases remained unmatched. The CDR3 DNA sequence: TGTGCCAGCAGCAGGTTGACTAGCGGGAGACTGGAGCAGTACTTC. Translating gives CASSRLTSGRLEQYF.

The rearrangement joins TRBV28 to TRBJ2-7; D possibly corresponds to TRBD1 (5 bases). The CDR3 runs 16 residues. Per germline, CDR1 MDHEN and CDR2 SYDVKM. V lost 3 bases to trimming and J lost 1 base, with 16 bases between them. The DNA for the CDR3 is TGTGCCAGCAGTTTCGGACGGCAGGGCATATCCTACGAGCAGTACTTC. Amino acids: CASSFGRQGISYEQYF.

This rearrangement joins TRBV10-3 to TRBJ2-6, with 8 nucleotides matching TRBD1. The V and J ends lost 6 bases and 0 bases, in that order; junction bases with no gene match: 7. Germline V gene sequence: CDR1 ENHRY, CDR2 SYGVKD. The CDR3 runs 17 residues. The CDR3 DNA follows: TGTGCCATCAGCGATACAGGGGGATTCTCTGGGGCCAACGTCCTGACTTTC. As protein: CAISDTGGFSGANVLTF.

The V and J genes are TRBV6-5 and TRBJ2-1, with 13 positions matching TRBD2. V was pared by 2 bases and J by 9 bases, with 4 bases of the junction left unmatched. The CDR3 runs to 15 residues. Germline-derived CDR1 and CDR2 are MNHEY and SVGAGI. The CDR3 sequence: CASSYGLAGAGEQFF. The DNA of the CDR3 is TGTGCCAGCAGTTACGGACTAGCGGGAGCCGGTGAGCAGTTCTTC.

V and J are TRBV18 and TRBJ1-3; the match to TRBD1 covers 7 bases. The trim removed 2 bases at V and 0 bases at J, leaving 1 base unmatched. The CDR3 contains 15 residues. Per the germline V gene, CDR1 is KGHSH and CDR2 is LQKENI. The CDR3 protein is CASSPRQGSGNTIYF. CDR3 nucleotides: TGTGCCAGCTCACCAAGACAGGGCTCTGGAAACACCATATATTTT.

This clone was counted a few times. The rearrangement joins TRBV6-5 to TRBJ1-5; 9 bases align to TRBD1. Unmatched junction bases numbered 7, after V lost 7 bases and J lost 6 bases. The CDR3 runs to 14 residues. CDR1 is MNHEY and CDR2 is SVGAGI in the germline V gene. The CDR3 reads CASMGDRVVQPQHF. CDR3 sequence (DNA): TGTGCCAGCATGGGGGACAGGGTGGTTCAGCCCCAGCATTTT.

The gene calls are TRBV5-1 and TRBJ1-1; a possible D gene is TRBD1 (6 bases). The germline V gene has CDR1 SGHRS and CDR2 YFSETQ. The length of the CDR3 is 14 residues. Trimming cost V 0 bases and J 5 bases, with 11 bases left between them. The CDR3 bases are TGCGCCAGCAGCTTGGAGGGGGTCGGGACTGAAGCTTTCTTT. It specifies CASSLEGVGTEAFF.